Listed below are T cell receptor beta chains from one sample, sequenced in a study of T-cell memory formation after mild COVID-19. MiXCR, applied by TCRdb to the 5' RACE reads, yields one record per CDR3 protein. Here the sample spans a few hundred thousand distinct CDR3 sequences, about 10% being singletons. Source material: PBMCs or a T cell subset sorted from them (not recorded which). The receptors shown here come from a man aged 18-30 years who had mild COVID-19 (a few samples of this study predate the infection). Cell type and time point are not known. The conserved cysteine and the conserved F or W are not part of the CDR3 here. Fields, in order: J gene, V gene, CDR3 protein.

TRBJ2-1 | TRBV7-2 | ASSSALDGEQF
TRBJ1-2 | TRBV2 | ASSESAYGYT
TRBJ2-5 | TRBV12-3/TRBV12-4 | ASSLALDGGETQY
TRBJ1-4 | TRBV29-1 | SANVGGRNEKLF
TRBJ2-1 | TRBV15 | ATSSPDRGLNEQF
TRBJ1-1 | TRBV5-1 | ASSSTSQGGTEAF
TRBJ1-1 | TRBV5-1 | ASSLFGGTEAF
TRBJ2-1 | TRBV14 | ASSLTSNEQF
TRBJ2-5 | TRBV11-3 | ASSLGVQGGGTQY
TRBJ1-5 | TRBV6-2/TRBV6-3 | ASSYLGSLGGDQPQH
TRBJ2-3 | TRBV27 | ASSFGARPGGRNTQY
TRBJ2-7 | TRBV6-6 | ASTGTASYEQY
TRBJ2-3 | TRBV12-3/TRBV12-4 | ASSFLADTQY
TRBJ2-7 | TRBV3-1 | ASSLQGTSHEQY
TRBJ2-7 | TRBV5-1 | ASGMGLGVSSYEQY
TRBJ2-5 | TRBV6-6 | ASTTGWEETQY
TRBJ2-7 | TRBV6-5 | ASSYSGAYEQY
TRBJ2-7 | TRBV2 | ASRMLGEAGYEQY
TRBJ2-3 | TRBV20-1 | SAELAELRSTDTQY
TRBJ1-1 | TRBV5-1 | ASSVQGPTEAF
TRBJ2-5 | TRBV2 | ASKSPAGLETQY
TRBJ1-6 | TRBV7-2 | ASSLGGSRANSPLH
TRBJ1-1 | TRBV9 | ASARAGVSEAF
TRBJ1-6 | TRBV4-1 | ASSQAGTGGAYNSPLH
TRBJ2-1 | TRBV5-1 | ASSLEGASYYNEQF
TRBJ2-1 | TRBV28 | ASSSTGTGFYEQF
TRBJ1-2 | TRBV6-6 | ASSSQSRRNGYT
TRBJ1-6 | TRBV9 | ASSGYGISPLH
TRBJ1-4 | TRBV6-5 | ASGFSGSTNEKLF
TRBJ2-6 | TRBV12-5 | ASGLSGANVLT
TRBJ2-5 | TRBV6-2/TRBV6-3 | ASKQQETQY
TRBJ2-2 | TRBV4-1 | ASEDTGELF
TRBJ1-1 | TRBV18 | ASSPTTGLGTEAF
TRBJ2-2 | TRBV11-3 | ASSLMGHNGELF
TRBJ2-3 | TRBV12-3/TRBV12-4 | ASSLAGQHTDTQY
TRBJ2-5 | TRBV7-2 | ASSLELRGVQY
TRBJ2-3 | TRBV7-2 | ASSPGITDTQY
TRBJ2-7 | TRBV30 | AWSVGVANEQY
TRBJ1-3 | TRBV5-1 | ASSGQGLGQGNTIY
TRBJ1-4 | TRBV6-5 | ASRLGRREKLF
TRBJ2-5 | TRBV7-2 | ASSLARLADQETQY
TRBJ1-2 | TRBV6-6 | ASSRMGGYT
TRBJ1-3 | TRBV7-2 | ASSAALGNTIY
TRBJ2-3 | TRBV14 | ASSQDWTGSQY
TRBJ1-1 | TRBV29-1 | SVSQRSSTEAF
TRBJ1-2 | TRBV15 | ATSRDPGTYGYT
TRBJ2-5 | TRBV6-5 | ASSYSSGIQETQY
TRBJ1-6 | TRBV6-6 | ASMYRGDSPLH
TRBJ2-1 | TRBV5-6 | ASRRTTYNEQF
TRBJ2-2 | TRBV5-1 | ASSLETSGELF
TRBJ1-4 | TRBV29-1 | SVEEGLTEKLF
TRBJ2-5 | TRBV3-1 | ASSNRAPAQY
TRBJ1-2 | TRBV7-2 | ASSYRTGRNGYT
TRBJ2-7 | TRBV7-2 | ASSLTSGHEQY
TRBJ1-2 | TRBV6-2/TRBV6-3 | ASRMDTANYGYT
TRBJ2-3 | TRBV7-2 | ASSFGLAFTDTQY
TRBJ2-5 | TRBV18 | ASSRSGGQGETQY
TRBJ1-1 | TRBV20-1 | SAKEDLNTEAF
TRBJ2-1 | TRBV12-3/TRBV12-4 | ASSLRQVNEQF